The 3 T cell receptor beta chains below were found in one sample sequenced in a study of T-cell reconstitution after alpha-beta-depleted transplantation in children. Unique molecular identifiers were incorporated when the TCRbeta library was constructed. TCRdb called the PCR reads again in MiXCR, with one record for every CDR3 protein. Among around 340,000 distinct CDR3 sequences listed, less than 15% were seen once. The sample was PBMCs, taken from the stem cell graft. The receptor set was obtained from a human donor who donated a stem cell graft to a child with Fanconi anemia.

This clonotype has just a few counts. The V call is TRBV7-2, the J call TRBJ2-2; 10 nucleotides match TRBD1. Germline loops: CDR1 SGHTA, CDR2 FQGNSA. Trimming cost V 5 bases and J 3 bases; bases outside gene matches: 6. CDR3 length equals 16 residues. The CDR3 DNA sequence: TGTGCCAGCAGCGACTCCGGGACAGGGGACACCGGGGAGCTGTTTTTT. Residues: CASSDSGTGDTGELFF.

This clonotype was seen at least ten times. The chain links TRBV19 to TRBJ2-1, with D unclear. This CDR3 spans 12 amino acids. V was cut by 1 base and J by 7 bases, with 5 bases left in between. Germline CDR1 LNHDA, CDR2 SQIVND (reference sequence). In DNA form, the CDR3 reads TGTGCCAGTAGTATAGTTGGGAATGAGCAGTTCTTC. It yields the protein CASSIVGNEQFF.

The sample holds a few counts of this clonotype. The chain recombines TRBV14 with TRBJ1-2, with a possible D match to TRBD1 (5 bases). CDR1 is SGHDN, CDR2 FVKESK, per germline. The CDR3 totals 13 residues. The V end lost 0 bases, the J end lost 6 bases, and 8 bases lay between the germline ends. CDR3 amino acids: CASSQEWTNGYTF. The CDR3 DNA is TGTGCCAGCAGCCAAGAATGGACAAATGGCTACACCTTC.